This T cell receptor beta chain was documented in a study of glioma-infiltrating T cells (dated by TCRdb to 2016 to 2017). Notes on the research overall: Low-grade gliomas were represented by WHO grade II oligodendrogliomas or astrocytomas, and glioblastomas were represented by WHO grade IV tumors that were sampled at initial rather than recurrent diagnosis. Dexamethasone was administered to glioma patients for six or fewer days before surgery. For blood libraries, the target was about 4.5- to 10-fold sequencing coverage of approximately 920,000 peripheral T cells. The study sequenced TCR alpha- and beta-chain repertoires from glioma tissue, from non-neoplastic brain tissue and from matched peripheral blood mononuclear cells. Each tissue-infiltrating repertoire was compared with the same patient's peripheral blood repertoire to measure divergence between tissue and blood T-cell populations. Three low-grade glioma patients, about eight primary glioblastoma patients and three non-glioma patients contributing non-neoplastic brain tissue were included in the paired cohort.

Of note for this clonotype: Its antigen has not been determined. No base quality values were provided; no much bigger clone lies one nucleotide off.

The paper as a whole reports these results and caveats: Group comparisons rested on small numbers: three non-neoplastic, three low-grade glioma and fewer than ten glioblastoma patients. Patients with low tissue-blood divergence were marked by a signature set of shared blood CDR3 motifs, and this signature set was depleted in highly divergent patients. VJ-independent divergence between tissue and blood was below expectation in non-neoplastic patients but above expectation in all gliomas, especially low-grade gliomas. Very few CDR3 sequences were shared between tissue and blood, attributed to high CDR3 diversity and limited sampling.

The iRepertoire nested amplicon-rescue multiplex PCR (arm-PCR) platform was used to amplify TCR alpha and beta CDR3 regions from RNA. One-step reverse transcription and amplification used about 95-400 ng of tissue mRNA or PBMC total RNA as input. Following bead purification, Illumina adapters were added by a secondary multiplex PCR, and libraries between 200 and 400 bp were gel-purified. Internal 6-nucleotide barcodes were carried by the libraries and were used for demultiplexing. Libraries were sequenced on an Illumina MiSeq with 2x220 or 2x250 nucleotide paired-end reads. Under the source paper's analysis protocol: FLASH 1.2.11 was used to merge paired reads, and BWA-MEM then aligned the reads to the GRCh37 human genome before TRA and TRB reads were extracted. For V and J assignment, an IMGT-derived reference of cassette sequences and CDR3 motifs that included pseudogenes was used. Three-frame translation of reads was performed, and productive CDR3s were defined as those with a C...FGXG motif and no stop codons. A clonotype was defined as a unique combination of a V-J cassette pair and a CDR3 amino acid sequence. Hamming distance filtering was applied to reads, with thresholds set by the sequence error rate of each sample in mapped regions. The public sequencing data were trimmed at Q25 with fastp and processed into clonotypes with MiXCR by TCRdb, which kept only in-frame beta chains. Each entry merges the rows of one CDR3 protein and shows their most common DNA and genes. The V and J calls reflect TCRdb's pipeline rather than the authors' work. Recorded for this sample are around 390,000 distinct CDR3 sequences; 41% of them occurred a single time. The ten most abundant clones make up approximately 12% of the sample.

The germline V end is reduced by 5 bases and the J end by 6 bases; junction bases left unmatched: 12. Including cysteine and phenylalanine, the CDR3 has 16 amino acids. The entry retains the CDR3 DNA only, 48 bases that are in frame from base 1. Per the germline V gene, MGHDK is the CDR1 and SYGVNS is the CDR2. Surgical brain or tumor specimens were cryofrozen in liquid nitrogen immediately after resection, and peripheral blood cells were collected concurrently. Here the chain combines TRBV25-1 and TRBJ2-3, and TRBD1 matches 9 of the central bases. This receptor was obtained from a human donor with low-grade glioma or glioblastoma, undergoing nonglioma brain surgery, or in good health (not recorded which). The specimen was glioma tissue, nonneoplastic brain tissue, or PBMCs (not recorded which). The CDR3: CASSPRQGGLGDTQYF. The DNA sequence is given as TGTGCCAGCAGTCCACGACAGGGGGGTCTGGGGGATACGCAGTATTTT.